The rows below give T cell receptor beta chains drawn from one sample of a study of T cells in Graves' hyperthyroidism and ophthalmopathy. TCRdb analysed the multiplex PCR reads with MiXCR anew, one entry per CDR3 protein. The sample lists approximately 420,000 distinct CDR3 sequences, about 15% occurring once. The sample comprised blood. The receptors come from a woman aged 25-40 years with Graves' hyperthyroidism. CDR3s include the opening cysteine and the closing phenylalanine or tryptophan. The order of the fields is clone size, D gene, CDR3 length, V gene, J gene, CDR3 protein, CDR3 DNA. D genes are given only for firm matches. Not all rows give a size; the values are once, few, many and, for expanded clones, a class.

clone_size: many; d_call: NA; cdr3_length: 16; v_call: TRBV18; j_call: TRBJ2-1; cdr3_aa: CASSPADKEPYNEQFF; cdr3_nt: TGTGCCAGCTCACCAGCCGACAAGGAGCCCTACAATGAGCAGTTCTTC
clone_size: NA; d_call: NA; cdr3_length: 17; v_call: TRBV12-5; j_call: TRBJ2-1; cdr3_aa: CASGIRSGRSIKGEQLF; cdr3_nt: TGTGCTAGTGGTATCCGTTCGGGCAGGTCCATCAAGGGTGAGCAGCTCTTC
clone_size: many; d_call: TRBD2; cdr3_length: 14; v_call: TRBV20-1; j_call: TRBJ2-7; cdr3_aa: CSANRLADIYEQYF; cdr3_nt: TGCAGTGCTAACAGACTAGCGGATATCTACGAGCAGTACTTC
clone_size: many; d_call: TRBD1; cdr3_length: 17; v_call: TRBV3-1; j_call: TRBJ1-5; cdr3_aa: CASSSGTGSWDNQPQHF; cdr3_nt: TGTGCCAGCAGCTCCGGGACAGGGAGTTGGGACAATCAGCCCCAGCATTTT
clone_size: NA; d_call: TRBD2; cdr3_length: 15; v_call: TRBV28; j_call: TRBJ2-2; cdr3_aa: CASSIAGTNTGELFF; cdr3_nt: TGTGCCAGCAGTATAGCGGGGACCAACACCGGGGAGCTGTTTTTT
clone_size: NA; d_call: NA; cdr3_length: 14; v_call: TRBV7-2; j_call: TRBJ1-2; cdr3_aa: CASSLRQSSYGYTF; cdr3_nt: TGTGCCAGCAGCTTAAGACAGAGCTCCTATGGCTACACCTTC
clone_size: few; d_call: NA; cdr3_length: 14; v_call: TRBV18; j_call: TRBJ2-7; cdr3_aa: CASSLSGSRNEQYF; cdr3_nt: TGTGCCAGCTCACTTTCCGGGAGTCGAAACGAGCAGTACTTC
clone_size: NA; d_call: NA; cdr3_length: 14; v_call: TRBV20-1; j_call: TRBJ2-3; cdr3_aa: CSATGIAGPGTQYF; cdr3_nt: TGCAGTGCTACCGGGATTGCGGGACCGGGTACGCAGTATTTT
clone_size: many; d_call: NA; cdr3_length: 19; v_call: TRBV24-1; j_call: TRBJ1-5; cdr3_aa: CATSVFRLWYRLSNQPQHF; cdr3_nt: TGTGCCACCAGTGTATTTCGTCTCTGGTACAGACTAAGCAATCAGCCCCAGCATTTT
clone_size: many; d_call: TRBD1; cdr3_length: 15; v_call: TRBV3-1; j_call: TRBJ1-2; cdr3_aa: CASSQGQIANYGYTF; cdr3_nt: TGTGCCAGCAGCCAGGGACAGATCGCTAACTATGGCTACACCTTC
clone_size: many; d_call: NA; cdr3_length: 13; v_call: TRBV12-3/TRBV12-4; j_call: TRBJ2-7; cdr3_aa: CASSFTSGYEQYF; cdr3_nt: TGTGCCAGCAGTTTCACCAGCGGCTACGAGCAGTACTTC
clone_size: many; d_call: NA; cdr3_length: 19; v_call: TRBV3-1; j_call: TRBJ2-5; cdr3_aa: CASSHRQSLRSPPFETQYF; cdr3_nt: TGTGCCAGCAGCCATCGCCAGAGCCTCCGGTCACCCCCATTCGAGACCCAGTACTTC
clone_size: many; d_call: NA; cdr3_length: 11; v_call: TRBV18; j_call: TRBJ2-5; cdr3_aa: CASSQQETQYF; cdr3_nt: TGTGCCAGCAGCCAACAAGAGACCCAGTACTTC
clone_size: NA; d_call: NA; cdr3_length: 18; v_call: TRBV12-3/TRBV12-4; j_call: TRBJ2-3; cdr3_aa: CASSFRRVAATVTDTQYF; cdr3_nt: TGTGCCAGCAGTTTCAGGAGGGTGGCGGCTACCGTCACAGATACGCAGTATTTT
clone_size: few; d_call: NA; cdr3_length: 13; v_call: TRBV2; j_call: TRBJ1-2; cdr3_aa: CASSGIGIYGYTF; cdr3_nt: TGTGCCAGCAGTGGTATAGGGATCTATGGCTACACCTTC
clone_size: many; d_call: TRBD2; cdr3_length: 15; v_call: TRBV5-1; j_call: TRBJ2-7; cdr3_aa: CASRDTSGGPYEQYF; cdr3_nt: TGCGCCAGCAGGGATACTAGCGGGGGTCCCTACGAGCAGTACTTC
clone_size: NA; d_call: NA; cdr3_length: 14; v_call: TRBV5-5; j_call: TRBJ1-1; cdr3_aa: CASIVLDGDTEAFF; cdr3_nt: TGTGCCAGCATCGTCTTGGACGGGGACACTGAAGCTTTCTTT
clone_size: few; d_call: TRBD2; cdr3_length: 15; v_call: TRBV5-1; j_call: TRBJ2-7; cdr3_aa: CASTARAGGSGEQYF; cdr3_nt: TGCGCCAGCACGGCAAGAGCGGGAGGGTCGGGTGAGCAGTACTTC
clone_size: few; d_call: NA; cdr3_length: 15; v_call: TRBV3-1; j_call: TRBJ2-1; cdr3_aa: CASSQDEGSYNEQFF; cdr3_nt: TGTGCCAGCAGCCAAGATGAGGGCTCCTACAATGAGCAGTTCTTC
clone_size: many; d_call: TRBD2; cdr3_length: 12; v_call: TRBV29-1; j_call: TRBJ2-3; cdr3_aa: CSGRLATDTQYF; cdr3_nt: TGCAGCGGACGACTAGCTACAGATACGCAGTATTTT
clone_size: many; d_call: NA; cdr3_length: 14; v_call: TRBV28; j_call: TRBJ1-1; cdr3_aa: CASFPGGTNTEAFF; cdr3_nt: TGTGCCAGCTTCCCGGGGGGCACGAACACTGAAGCTTTCTTT
clone_size: many; d_call: NA; cdr3_length: 12; v_call: TRBV30; j_call: TRBJ1-4; cdr3_aa: CAWKGQGGKLFF; cdr3_nt: TGTGCCTGGAAGGGGCAGGGCGGAAAACTGTTTTTT
clone_size: NA; d_call: NA; cdr3_length: 14; v_call: TRBV5-6; j_call: TRBJ2-7; cdr3_aa: CASSLEPTVYEQYF; cdr3_nt: TGTGCCAGCAGCTTGGAACCGACAGTCTACGAGCAGTACTTC
clone_size: many; d_call: NA; cdr3_length: 13; v_call: TRBV11-2; j_call: TRBJ2-7; cdr3_aa: CASSPTVAPQQYF; cdr3_nt: TGTGCCAGCAGCCCCACCGTGGCCCCGCAGCAGTACTTC
clone_size: many; d_call: NA; cdr3_length: 13; v_call: TRBV4-1; j_call: TRBJ2-7; cdr3_aa: CASSPHNQYEQYF; cdr3_nt: TGCGCCAGCAGCCCGCATAATCAGTACGAGCAGTACTTC
clone_size: NA; d_call: NA; cdr3_length: 14; v_call: TRBV25-1; j_call: TRBJ2-7; cdr3_aa: CASSEWVEGSEQYF; cdr3_nt: TGTGCCAGCAGTGAATGGGTGGAGGGCTCCGAGCAGTACTTC
clone_size: many; d_call: TRBD1; cdr3_length: 14; v_call: TRBV20-1; j_call: TRBJ2-1; cdr3_aa: CSARGGQGYNEQFF; cdr3_nt: TGCAGTGCCAGGGGGGGACAGGGTTACAATGAGCAGTTCTTC
clone_size: many; d_call: NA; cdr3_length: 14; v_call: TRBV6-6; j_call: TRBJ1-1; cdr3_aa: CASSYSHRNTEAFF; cdr3_nt: TGTGCCAGCAGTTACTCCCATCGGAACACTGAAGCTTTCTTT
clone_size: many; d_call: NA; cdr3_length: 15; v_call: TRBV7-9; j_call: TRBJ1-2; cdr3_aa: CASSLAAAAPYGYTF; cdr3_nt: TGTGCCAGCAGCTTAGCTGCCGCAGCGCCCTATGGCTACACCTTC
clone_size: NA; d_call: NA; cdr3_length: 15; v_call: TRBV28; j_call: TRBJ2-1; cdr3_aa: CASSLWSGTIDEQFF; cdr3_nt: TGTGCCAGCAGTTTATGGTCCGGGACAATCGATGAGCAGTTCTTC
clone_size: many; d_call: TRBD2; cdr3_length: 19; v_call: TRBV7-6; j_call: TRBJ2-3; cdr3_aa: CASSHHEPGTSGSTDTQYF; cdr3_nt: TGTGCCAGCAGCCACCACGAGCCAGGGACTAGCGGGAGCACAGATACGCAGTATTTT
clone_size: NA; d_call: NA; cdr3_length: 15; v_call: TRBV10-3; j_call: TRBJ2-2; cdr3_aa: CAISRLGAESGELFF; cdr3_nt: TGTGCCATCAGTAGACTCGGGGCCGAATCCGGGGAGCTGTTTTTT
clone_size: NA; d_call: TRBD1; cdr3_length: 16; v_call: TRBV4-2; j_call: TRBJ2-1; cdr3_aa: CASSQEAGGSYNEQFF; cdr3_nt: TGTGCCAGCAGCCAAGAAGCAGGGGGCTCCTACAATGAGCAGTTCTTC
clone_size: many; d_call: NA; cdr3_length: 16; v_call: TRBV18; j_call: TRBJ2-1; cdr3_aa: CASSPPQGTGYNEQFF; cdr3_nt: TGTGCCAGCTCACCACCCCAGGGAACGGGGTACAATGAGCAGTTCTTC
clone_size: many; d_call: NA; cdr3_length: 13; v_call: TRBV30; j_call: TRBJ2-2; cdr3_aa: CAWQTENTGELFF; cdr3_nt: TGTGCCTGGCAAACAGAGAACACCGGGGAGCTGTTTTTT
clone_size: few; d_call: TRBD1; cdr3_length: 18; v_call: TRBV3-1; j_call: TRBJ2-1; cdr3_aa: CASSQVWTGVSSYNEQFF; cdr3_nt: TGTGCCAGCAGCCAAGTTTGGACAGGGGTCAGCTCCTACAATGAGCAGTTCTTC
clone_size: many; d_call: TRBD1; cdr3_length: 15; v_call: TRBV7-9; j_call: TRBJ2-1; cdr3_aa: CASSYGTGGRNEQFF; cdr3_nt: TGTGCCAGCAGCTACGGGACAGGGGGCCGGAATGAGCAGTTCTTC
clone_size: many; d_call: TRBD1; cdr3_length: 15; v_call: TRBV20-1; j_call: TRBJ2-5; cdr3_aa: CSAPHPGQGGETQYF; cdr3_nt: TGCAGTGCGCCTCATCCCGGACAGGGGGGAGAGACCCAGTACTTC
clone_size: NA; d_call: TRBD1; cdr3_length: 16; v_call: TRBV29-1; j_call: TRBJ2-7; cdr3_aa: CSVAGEKTGGVYEQYF; cdr3_nt: TGCAGCGTTGCCGGGGAAAAGACAGGGGGCGTCTACGAGCAGTACTTC
clone_size: many; d_call: NA; cdr3_length: 13; v_call: TRBV18; j_call: TRBJ2-5; cdr3_aa: CASSPRERETQYF; cdr3_nt: TGTGCCAGCTCACCCAGGGAAAGAGAGACCCAGTACTTC
clone_size: many; d_call: TRBD2; cdr3_length: 17; v_call: TRBV3-1; j_call: TRBJ2-1; cdr3_aa: CASSPGLAGSSYNEQFF; cdr3_nt: TGTGCCAGCAGCCCTGGACTAGCGGGAAGCTCCTACAATGAGCAGTTCTTC
clone_size: once; d_call: NA; cdr3_length: 16; v_call: TRBV7-8; j_call: TRBJ1-4; cdr3_aa: CASSSPRGPVREKLFF; cdr3_nt: TGTGCCAGCAGCTCCCCCCGAGGACCTGTTCGTGAAAAACTGTTTTTT
clone_size: NA; d_call: TRBD2; cdr3_length: 14; v_call: TRBV14; j_call: TRBJ2-2; cdr3_aa: CARPSGENTGELFF; cdr3_nt: TGTGCCAGACCAAGCGGGGAGAACACCGGGGAGCTGTTTTTT
clone_size: NA; d_call: NA; cdr3_length: 13; v_call: TRBV2; j_call: TRBJ2-5; cdr3_aa: CATRWTVQETQYF; cdr3_nt: TGTGCCACCCGATGGACAGTCCAAGAGACCCAGTACTTC
clone_size: few; d_call: NA; cdr3_length: 14; v_call: TRBV15; j_call: TRBJ2-7; cdr3_aa: CATRSELGSYEQYF; cdr3_nt: TGTGCCACGAGATCCGAGCTGGGGAGCTACGAGCAGTACTTC
clone_size: few; d_call: TRBD1; cdr3_length: 16; v_call: TRBV5-4; j_call: TRBJ2-2; cdr3_aa: CASSPVQGAKTGELFF; cdr3_nt: TGTGCCAGCAGCCCAGTACAGGGGGCTAAAACCGGGGAGCTGTTTTTT
clone_size: few; d_call: TRBD1; cdr3_length: 13; v_call: TRBV12-3/TRBV12-4; j_call: TRBJ1-2; cdr3_aa: CASSFTTGLAYTF; cdr3_nt: TGTGCCAGCAGTTTCACGACAGGGCTTGCCTACACCTTC
clone_size: many; d_call: NA; cdr3_length: 11; v_call: TRBV20-1; j_call: TRBJ1-2; cdr3_aa: CSAFGRYGYTF; cdr3_nt: TGCAGTGCTTTCGGTCGCTATGGCTACACCTTC
clone_size: few; d_call: TRBD1; cdr3_length: 16; v_call: TRBV6-6; j_call: TRBJ1-4; cdr3_aa: CASSPGDRGETEKLFF; cdr3_nt: TGTGCCAGCAGTCCCGGGGACAGGGGCGAAACCGAAAAACTGTTTTTT
clone_size: few; d_call: TRBD2; cdr3_length: 16; v_call: TRBV24-1; j_call: TRBJ2-2; cdr3_aa: CATSVLTSGDTGELFF; cdr3_nt: TGTGCCACCAGTGTATTAACTAGCGGGGACACCGGGGAGCTGTTTTTT
clone_size: many; d_call: TRBD2; cdr3_length: 16; v_call: TRBV27; j_call: TRBJ2-7; cdr3_aa: CASSSGRLAGGNEQYF; cdr3_nt: TGTGCCAGCAGTTCCGGCCGGCTAGCGGGAGGCAACGAGCAGTACTTC
clone_size: many; d_call: NA; cdr3_length: 15; v_call: TRBV28; j_call: TRBJ2-3; cdr3_aa: CASSDRRLPTDTQYF; cdr3_nt: TGTGCCAGCAGTGACCGGAGACTACCCACAGATACGCAGTATTTT
clone_size: many; d_call: NA; cdr3_length: 15; v_call: TRBV7-9; j_call: TRBJ2-7; cdr3_aa: CASSQSGRGVDEQYF; cdr3_nt: TGTGCCAGCAGCCAATCCGGCAGGGGCGTTGACGAGCAGTACTTC
clone_size: many; d_call: TRBD2; cdr3_length: 14; v_call: TRBV30; j_call: TRBJ2-3; cdr3_aa: CAWRAPLAGGTQYF; cdr3_nt: TGTGCCTGGAGGGCGCCGCTAGCGGGAGGTACGCAGTATTTT
clone_size: NA; d_call: TRBD2; cdr3_length: 16; v_call: TRBV7-9; j_call: TRBJ2-1; cdr3_aa: CASSLMGLVELNEQFF; cdr3_nt: TGTGCCAGCAGCTTAATGGGACTAGTAGAGCTAAATGAGCAGTTCTTC
clone_size: many; d_call: NA; cdr3_length: 14; v_call: TRBV28; j_call: TRBJ1-2; cdr3_aa: CASSPSYPNYGYTF; cdr3_nt: TGTGCCAGCTCCCCCAGCTACCCTAACTATGGCTACACCTTC
clone_size: few; d_call: TRBD2; cdr3_length: 16; v_call: TRBV5-6; j_call: TRBJ2-3; cdr3_aa: CASSPAASGGTDTQYF; cdr3_nt: TGTGCCAGCAGCCCGGCGGCTAGCGGGGGCACAGATACGCAGTATTTT
clone_size: NA; d_call: NA; cdr3_length: 13; v_call: TRBV12-3/TRBV12-4; j_call: TRBJ1-1; cdr3_aa: CASSPGRATEAFF; cdr3_nt: TGTGCCAGCAGTCCCGGGAGGGCCACTGAAGCTTTCTTT
clone_size: many; d_call: NA; cdr3_length: 15; v_call: TRBV28; j_call: TRBJ2-7; cdr3_aa: CASRETGPSSYEQYF; cdr3_nt: TGTGCCAGCAGGGAGACAGGTCCGAGCTCCTACGAGCAGTACTTC
clone_size: many; d_call: TRBD1; cdr3_length: 20; v_call: TRBV2; j_call: TRBJ1-2; cdr3_aa: CASSLFGTGGLSGSNYGYTF; cdr3_nt: TGTGCCAGCAGTTTATTCGGGACAGGGGGCCTAAGCGGCTCCAACTATGGCTACACCTTC